The 17 T cell receptor beta chains below come from one sample, sequenced in a study of breast tumors, draining lymph nodes, adjacent tissues. TCRdb fed the multiplex PCR reads into MiXCR, producing one record per CDR3 protein. The table lists 70,000 to 95,000 distinct CDR3 sequences, roughly 19% of them singletons. The lymph nodes were axillary draining lymph nodes from breast cancer patients. Sequencing input: axillary lymph node tissue. The source of these receptors is a female donor with breast cancer. Some clones in this sample may be carry-over from other donors' samples.

This clonotype occurred many times. The chain combines TRBV7-6 with TRBJ2-7; TRBD1 might be the D (5 bases). V was shortened by 1 base and J by 0 bases, with 10 bases between the two germline ends. The CDR3 is 15 residues long. CDR1 and CDR2 (germline): SGHVS, FNYEAQ. CDR3 nucleotides: TGTGCCAGCAGCTTAGGGCAGGGCCTCTCCTACGAGCAGTACTTC. It encodes CASSLGQGLSYEQYF.

This clonotype was seen many times. This chain connects TRBV9 to TRBJ2-1; D is unclear. Between the trimmed V and J ends, which lost 0 bases and 1 base, there was a span of 11 bases. This CDR3 has 16 amino acids. Per the germline V gene, CDR1 is SGDLS and CDR2 is YYNGEE. Here the CDR3 reads CASSVDAGASYNEQFF. The CDR3 DNA reads TGTGCCAGCAGCGTAGACGCCGGAGCATCCTACAATGAGCAGTTCTTC.

This clonotype was detected many times. The V and J genes are TRBV6-5 and TRBJ1-3, with D hard to call. CDR3 length: 13 residues. CDR1 is MNHEY, CDR2 SVGAGI, per germline. Trimming took off 5 bases at V and 0 bases at J, with 5 bases between the two ends. The DNA for the CDR3 is TGTGCCAGCAGTACGGGCTCTGGAAACACCATATATTTT. The encoded protein is CASSTGSGNTIYF.

This clonotype has a count of ten or more. The chain recombines TRBV5-6 with TRBJ1-2; TRBD1 aligns across 7 bases. This CDR3 has 13 amino acids. Germline loops: CDR1 SGHDT, CDR2 YYEEEE. V trimming: 2 bases; J trimming: 4 bases; junction bases outside the gene matches: 2. Here the CDR3 DNA reads TGTGCCAGCAGCTTTGGGACAGTCTATGGCTACACCTTC. Translating it yields CASSFGTVYGYTF.

This clonotype showed up many times. The V and J genes are TRBV24-1 and TRBJ2-3; D might be TRBD1 (7 bases). This CDR3 region has 15 residues. The germline gives CDR1 KGHDR, CDR2 SFDVKD. The V gene lost 5 bases and the J gene lost 0 bases, with 11 bases spanning the gap. The CDR3 region has the DNA TGTGCCACCAGTGCAGGGGGGTACAGCACAGATACGCAGTATTTT. Protein product: CATSAGGYSTDTQYF.

This clonotype was observed many times. The chain is built from TRBV24-1 and TRBJ2-2; a weak D match, TRBD1 (6 bases). Germline V gene lookup returns CDR1 KGHDR and CDR2 SFDVKD. V lost 3 bases and J 6 bases, leaving 19 bases between the germline ends. This CDR3 has 17 residues. CDR3 DNA: TGTGCCACCAGTGATCCATCCGGGACACGCGAGGCCGGGGAGCTGTTTTTT. Translation: CATSDPSGTREAGELFF.

This clonotype was recorded a few times. The genes are TRBV30 and TRBJ2-1; possibly TRBD2 for D (6 bases). Germline lookup yields CDR1 GTSNPN and CDR2 SVGIG (reference sequence). The ends were cut back, 3 bases at V and 9 bases at J, with 21 bases in the middle. CDR3 length: 15 residues. The CDR3 loop is CAWSGGQPGVAEQFF. The CDR3 nucleotides are TGTGCCTGGAGCGGCGGGCAGCCGGGAGTTGCTGAGCAGTTCTTC. Looking up the rest from reference TRBV30 and TRBJ2-1 gives the full variable domain: SQTIHQWPATLVQPVGSPLSLECTVEGTSNPNLYWYRQAAGRGLQLLFYSVGIGQISSEVPQNLSASRPQDRQFILSSKKLLLSDSGFYLCAWSGGQPGVAEQFFGPGTRLTVL.

This clonotype has at least ten counts. This chain joins TRBV7-3 and TRBJ2-7; the match to TRBD2 covers 11 bases. Germline CDR1 reads SGHTA; CDR2 reads FQGTGA. This CDR3 spans 15 amino acids. V was clipped by 6 bases and J by 2 bases; unmatched bases: 6. Here the CDR3 DNA reads TGTGCCAGCAGTTTAGCGGGAGGGGGCGCCTACGAGCAGTACTTC. Its protein is CASSLAGGGAYEQYF. Looking up the rest from reference TRBV7-3 and TRBJ2-7 gives the full variable domain: GAGVSQTPSNKVTEKGKYVELRCDPISGHTALYWYRQSLGQGPEFLIYFQGTGAADDSGLPNDRFFAVRPEGSVSTLKIQRTERGDSAVYLCASSLAGGGAYEQYFGPGTRLTVT.

The table lists this clonotype with a few counts. The chain employs TRBV27 and TRBJ2-7, with D unclear. CDR3 size: 13 residues. V gave up 2 bases and J gave up 2 bases, with 7 bases separating them. Germline lookup yields CDR1 MNHEY and CDR2 SMNVEV (reference sequence). CDR3 DNA: TGTGCCAGCAGTTTAAAGGGCCCCTACGAGCAGTACTTC. This gives the protein CASSLKGPYEQYF.

Comments on this clonotype: This may arise from a read error, as a much more abundant clone is one base away. This chain uses TRBV19 with TRBJ2-1; TRBD2 matches at 9 bases. The CDR3 spans 15 residues. Losses at the gene ends were 6 bases for V and 6 bases for J; bases not matched to a gene: 9. Germline assignment: CDR1 LNHDA and CDR2 SQIVND (reference sequence). CDR3 in amino acids: CASSPTAGGSNEQFF. CDR3 in DNA: TGTGCCAGTAGCCCGACGGCGGGAGGGTCCAATGAGCAGTTCTTC.

This clonotype was seen ten or more times. CDR3 in amino acids: CSAAGSGRGEQFF. CDR3 DNA sequence: TGCAGTGCCGCCGGAAGCGGGAGAGGGGAGCAGTTCTTC. The V and J genes are TRBV20-1 and TRBJ2-1; 8 nucleotides agree with TRBD2. V dropped 6 bases and J dropped 10; count of bases not matched to a gene: 11. CDR3 length: 13 amino acids. Germline loops: CDR1 DFQATT, CDR2 SNEGSKA (reference sequence).

V and J are TRBV27 and TRBJ1-1, with D unclear. This CDR3 region has 13 residues. V was pared by 6 bases and J by 1 base, with 9 bases between. Per the germline V gene, CDR1 is MNHEY and CDR2 is SMNVEV (reference sequence). The CDR3 loop is CASSARTNTEAFF. In DNA form, the CDR3 reads TGTGCCAGCAGCGCCCGGACGAACACTGAAGCTTTCTTT.

This clonotype occurred a few times. CDR3 DNA sequence: TGTGCCTGGAGTGAAGGGACAGGGGAAACCTACACCTTC. It codes for CAWSEGTGETYTF. The V and J genes are TRBV30 and TRBJ1-2; 10 nucleotides line up with TRBD1. The CDR3 is made up of 13 amino acids. Germline-derived CDR1 and CDR2 are GTSNPN and SVGIG (reference sequence). After removal of 1 base from V and 10 bases from J, the junction contained 6 bases not matched to a gene.

The sample holds many counts of this clonotype. The chain joins TRBV5-6 to TRBJ2-5; D is ambiguous. The V end was cut by 6 bases, the J end by 2 bases, with 14 bases between. Germline assignment: CDR1 SGHDT and CDR2 YYEEEE. The CDR3 spans 14 residues. In nucleotides, the CDR3 is TGTGCCAGCAATACGGGTCTTTTACAAGAGACCCAGTACTTC. This sequence encodes CASNTGLLQETQYF.

Comments on this clonotype: A clone one base away is much larger, so this may be a read error. The chain recombines TRBV7-9 with TRBJ2-5, with D perhaps given as TRBD1 or TRBD2 (5 bases each). The germline V gene encodes CDR1 SEHNR and CDR2 FQNEAQ (reference sequence). The CDR3 runs to 14 residues. CDR3 in DNA: TGTGCCAGCAGCTTCCGGGACGGCCAAGAGATCCAGTACTTC. Protein: CASSFRDGQEIQYF.

The sample holds many counts of this clonotype. The V gene is TRBV12-3 or TRBV12-4, the J gene TRBJ1-2; 8 bases agree with TRBD1. The CDR3 is 14 amino acids. Trimming took 5 bases from V and 3 from J; bases not matched to a gene: 5. CDR3 nucleotides: TGTGCCAGCAGTCTGCTGGGACAGGACTATGGCTACACCTTC. This gives the protein CASSLLGQDYGYTF.

On this clonotype itself: A single base separates this from a much larger clone, so it may be a read error. This rearrangement joins TRBV6-1 to TRBJ2-7, with TRBD1 identical over 9 bases. V was pared by 7 bases and J by 5 bases, with 9 bases of the junction left unmatched. This CDR3 is 14 amino acids long. In germline, CDR1 is MNHNS, CDR2 SASEGT. This CDR3 is CASKPGQGPHEQYF. In DNA, the CDR3 is TGTGCCAGCAAACCGGGACAGGGCCCCCACGAGCAGTACTTC.